Listed here are 4 T cell receptor beta chains from one sample, sequenced in a study of T cell repertoires in cytomegalovirus infection (dated by TCRdb to between 2018 and 2021). This specimen's treatment or condition label, interpreted: in vitro stimulation with specific CMV peptide epitopes to enrich CMV-specific T cells. Their cognate antigens are unknown. The instrument given in TCRdb is Illumina HiSeq 1500. The public reads were reprocessed in TCRdb via fastp at Q25 and MiXCR, keeping in-frame beta chains. Rows with one shared CDR3 protein collapse into an entry with the most common genes and DNA. In all, the sample holds hundreds of thousands of distinct CDR3 sequences, and roughly a third of those were seen once. The ten most abundant clones make up about 20% of the sample. Material: cultured PBMCs, obtained from culture after CMV antigen stimulation. Source of these receptors: a human donor in good health (CMV status not recorded). Some clones in this sample may be carry-over from other donors' samples.

The rearrangement joins TRBV7-2 to TRBJ2-7; TRBD2 might be the D (6 bases). V lost 4 bases, J lost 5 bases, and 18 bases lay in between. This CDR3 has 15 amino acids. Germline V gene lookup returns CDR1 SGHTA and CDR2 FQGNSA. The CDR3 region has the DNA TGTGCCAGCAGCTCCAGGAGGGCAGCTCGGGACGAGCAGTACTTC. Protein product: CASSSRRAARDEQYF.

The V gene is TRBV7-2, the J gene TRBJ1-1, with D uncertain. Germline CDR1 and CDR2: SGHTA and FQGNSA. CDR3 size: 12 residues. V dropped 3 bases and J dropped 4 bases, with 6 bases sitting between them. The CDR3 nucleotides are TGTGCCAGCAGCTTTGCTGCCACTGAAGCTTTCTTT. It codes for CASSFAATEAFF.

This clonotype has just a few counts. The chain has TRBV19 and TRBJ2-1; the D gene is possibly TRBD2 (5 bases). V gave up 3 bases and J gave up 2 bases, with 14 bases separating them. There are 16 residues in the CDR3. CDR1 and CDR2 from the germline V gene are LNHDA and SQIVND (reference sequence). The CDR3 sequence: CASSIWGANPYNEQFF. The CDR3 DNA is TGTGCCAGTAGTATCTGGGGAGCTAATCCCTACAATGAGCAGTTCTTC.

In this sample, this clonotype turned up a few times. The J gene is TRBJ2-7, the V gene TRBV19; TRBD2 is a possible D gene (6 bases). V was cut by 5 bases and J by 5 bases, with 16 bases left in between. CDR1 and CDR2 from the germline V gene are LNHDA and SQIVND (reference sequence). The CDR3 loop spans 14 amino acids. CDR3 bases: TGTGCCAGTAGTGCCAGGAGCGGGTACGACGAGCAGTACTTC. Protein sequence: CASSARSGYDEQYF. Looking up the rest from reference TRBV19 and TRBJ2-7 gives the full variable domain: DGGITQSPKYLFRKEGQNVTLSCEQNLNHDAMYWYRQDPGQGLRLIYYSQIVNDFQKGDIAEGYSVSREKKESFPLTVTSAQKNPTAFYLCASSARSGYDEQYFGPGTRLTVT.